The 29 T cell receptor beta chains reported below all come from one sample, sequenced in a study of blood T cell repertoires in COVID-19 (dated by TCRdb to about 2020). The library was obtained by the immunoSEQ multiplex PCR assay. In TCRdb, the immuneACCESS table is reduced to in-frame sequences with V and J assigned. These tables do not hold every clone; where another copy was compared, an unresolved V gene accounts for under half, and the others remain unexplained. For this sample there are some 80,000 clones; roughly 82% appear just once. Over 9.5% of the sample is held by the ten biggest clonotypes. Sequences were obtained from peripheral blood. The receptor source for this set is an elderly man with acute or convalescent COVID-19.

This clone was counted a single time. The genes are TRBV19 and TRBJ1-1; 9 bases line up with TRBD1. This CDR3 has 16 residues. V gave up 5 bases and J gave up 3 bases; unmatched junction bases: 10. Per the germline V gene, CDR1 is LNHDA and CDR2 is SQIVND (reference sequence). CDR3 region: CASSLGTGRRDTEAFF. CDR3 coding DNA: TGTGCCAGTAGTCTGGGGACAGGGCGAAGGGACACTGAAGCTTTCTTT.

The chain carries TRBV7-8 and TRBJ1-2; 7 bases agree with TRBD1. The J segment lost 6 bases and the V segment lost 4 bases, leaving 11 bases of the junction unmatched. The CDR3 length is 15 residues. Per germline, CDR1 SGHVS and CDR2 FQNEAQ. The DNA for the CDR3 is TGTGCCAGCAGCTACCCGGTACAGGGGATGGATGGCTACACCTTC. This translates into CASSYPVQGMDGYTF.

This clone was seen a single time. The sample carries other DNA sequences with the same CDR3. The J gene is TRBJ2-3, the V gene TRBV9, with 9 bases identical to TRBD2. The CDR3 extends over 14 amino acids. The germline gives CDR1 SGDLS, CDR2 YYNGEE. The junction had 2 bases not matched to a gene; V was cut back by 3 bases and J by 3 bases. The CDR3: CASSGAGGTDTQYF. CDR3 nucleotide sequence: TGTGCCAGCAGCGGAGCGGGGGGAACAGATACGCAGTATTTT.

J is TRBJ2-7 and V is TRBV3-1 (or the pseudogene TRBV3-2); 10 nucleotides line up with TRBD1. Germline assignment: CDR1 LGHDT and CDR2 YNNKEL (reference sequence). This CDR3 region has 14 residues. With V trimmed by 4 bases and J by 5 bases, 5 bases remained unmatched. CDR3 in amino acids: CASSLPGQGNEQYF. CDR3 sequence (DNA): TGTGCCAGCAGCCTACCGGGACAGGGGAACGAGCAGTACTTC.

The chain combines TRBV3-1 (or the pseudogene TRBV3-2) with TRBJ1-1, with D unclear. This CDR3 is 13 amino acids long. V was cut by 1 base and J by 0 bases, with 3 bases left in between. Looked up from germline, CDR1 is LGHDT and CDR2 is YNNKEL (reference sequence). This CDR3 is CASSQAVNTEAFF. In DNA, the CDR3 is TGTGCCAGCAGCCAAGCAGTGAACACTGAAGCTTTCTTT.

The rearrangement joins TRBV2 to TRBJ2-7, with 11 positions matching TRBD2. The V gene's germline CDR1 is SNHLY and CDR2 FYNNEI. This CDR3 is 15 amino acids long. With 8 bases clipped from V and 2 bases from J, the junction kept 8 bases outside the gene matches. The CDR3 bases are TGTGCCAGCGGAAGACTAGCGGGATCACCCTACGAGCAGTACTTC. Translating gives CASGRLAGSPYEQYF.

In this sample, this clone turned up a few times. CDR3 in amino acids: CASSLAGQGPHQPQHF. The CDR3 region has the DNA TGTGCCAGCAGCTTGGCCGGTCAGGGCCCCCATCAGCCCCAGCATTTT. The chain employs TRBV5-6 and TRBJ1-5; weak D call: TRBD1 (5 bases). V dropped 0 bases and J dropped 5 bases, with 15 bases sitting between them. The CDR3 covers 16 residues. Germline values: CDR1 SGHDT, CDR2 YYEEEE.

J is TRBJ2-1 and V is TRBV5-1; D is undetermined. Germline V CDR1 and CDR2: SGHRS, YFSETQ. The length of the CDR3 is 13 residues. Trimming removed 2 bases at V and 6 bases at J, with 9 bases between. CDR3 amino acids: CASSFNGPNEQFF. DNA of the CDR3: TGCGCCAGCAGCTTCAACGGTCCCAATGAGCAGTTCTTC. Full variable domain (outside the CDR3, taken from reference TRBV5-1 and TRBJ2-1): KAGVTQTPRYLIKTRGQQVTLSCSPISGHRSVSWYQQTPGQGLQFLFEYFSETQRNKGNFPGRFSGRQFSNSRSEMNVSTLELGDSALYLCASSFNGPNEQFFGPGTRLTVL.

V is TRBV23-1 and J is TRBJ2-2, with D perhaps matching TRBD1 (6 bases). TRBV23-1 is an ORF, with its function uncertain. V gave up 8 bases and J gave up 6 bases, with 19 bases separating them. This CDR3 has 15 residues. The CDR3 region is CASSRARGKAGELFF. In nucleotides, the CDR3 is TGCGCCAGCTCCAGGGCCAGGGGAAAGGCCGGGGAGCTGTTTTTT.

J is TRBJ2-1 and V is TRBV19; 9 nucleotides match TRBD1. The ends lost 7 bases at V and 4 bases at J; junction bases unmatched: 11. This CDR3 region has 16 residues. Germline V CDR1 and CDR2: LNHDA, SQIVND (reference sequence). The CDR3 sequence: CASTPPGQGNYNEQFF. As DNA, the CDR3 is TGTGCCAGTACTCCTCCGGGACAGGGAAATTACAATGAGCAGTTCTTC.

V and J are TRBV25-1 and TRBJ2-3; 13 bases are a match to TRBD2. With 5 bases clipped from V and 5 bases from J, the junction kept 4 bases outside the gene matches. This CDR3 is built from 15 residues. CDR1 and CDR2 from the germline V gene are MGHDK and SYGVNS. CDR3 in amino acids: CASSSTSGGRDTQYF. The DNA for the CDR3 is TGTGCCAGCAGTTCGACTAGCGGGGGGAGAGATACGCAGTATTTT.

V and J are TRBV6-6 and TRBJ1-1; TRBD1 is a possible D gene (6 bases). Germline V lookup: CDR1 MNHNY, CDR2 SVGAGI (reference sequence). The CDR3 runs to 14 residues. Trimming removed 7 bases at V and 4 bases at J, with 16 bases between. The CDR3 DNA follows: TGTGCCAGCAAACGGGACACTGGAGCCACTGAAGCTTTCTTT. It yields the protein CASKRDTGATEAFF.

The chain combines TRBV5-8 with TRBJ1-2; 10 bases fit TRBD1. Per the germline V gene, CDR1 is SGHTS and CDR2 is YDEGEE. Trimming cost V 3 bases and J 4 bases; bases outside gene matches: 6. The CDR3 covers 15 residues. The CDR3, as DNA: TGTGCCAGCAGCTCTTGGACAGGGGGTTTCTATGGCTACACCTTC. Protein product: CASSSWTGGFYGYTF.

The chain has TRBV13 and TRBJ1-2, with TRBD1 matching over 7 bases. The CDR3 contains 14 residues. V shed 3 bases, J shed 4 bases, and the junction held 5 bases outside the gene matches. CDR1 is PRHDT and CDR2 is FYEKMQ in the germline V gene (reference sequence). The CDR3 region has the DNA TGTGCCAGCAGCTTCCGGGACAGTGGCTATGGCTACACCTTC. As protein: CASSFRDSGYGYTF. The entire variable domain, with the rest obtained from reference TRBV13 and TRBJ1-2, is as follows: AAGVIQSPRHLIKEKRETATLKCYPIPRHDTVYWYQQGPGQDPQFLISFYEKMQSDKGSIPDRFSAQQFSDYHSELNMSSLELGDSALYFCASSFRDSGYGYTFGSGTRLTVV.

This clone has a handful of counts. The CDR3, as DNA: TGTGCCAGCAGCTTAGGTCGGTTCGGACAACCCGGGGAGCTGTTTTTT. Translating it yields CASSLGRFGQPGELFF. This sequence joins TRBV7-2 and TRBJ2-2; D might be TRBD1 (5 bases). V was pared by 1 base and J by 6 bases, with 15 bases between. This CDR3 is 16 amino acids long. Germline V lookup: CDR1 SGHTA, CDR2 FQGNSA.

This chain joins TRBV11-2 and TRBJ1-2; D not resolved. This CDR3 comprises 13 residues. Deletions cut 3 bases from V and 2 bases from J, with 7 bases between. The germline CDR1 and CDR2 sequences are SGHAT and FQNNGV. This CDR3 is CASSFTENYGYTF. Here the CDR3 DNA reads TGTGCCAGCAGCTTCACAGAAAACTATGGCTACACCTTC. Looking up the rest from reference TRBV11-2 and TRBJ1-2 gives the full variable domain: EAGVAQSPRYKIIEKRQSVAFWCNPISGHATLYWYQQILGQGPKLLIQFQNNGVVDDSQLPKDRFSAERLKGVDSTLKIQPAKLEDSAVYLCASSFTENYGYTFGSGTRLTVV.

The V and J genes are TRBV2 and TRBJ1-6; D might be TRBD1 (5 bases). Germline V gene data show CDR1 as SNHLY and CDR2 as FYNNEI. Trimming took 4 bases from V and 8 from J, leaving 12 bases between them. CDR3 length equals 14 residues. Here the CDR3 reads CASSVLTDYSPLHF. The CDR3 nucleotides read TGTGCCAGCAGTGTTCTGACAGACTATTCACCCCTCCACTTT.

This clone appeared once. The chain links TRBV7-9 to TRBJ2-7, with D perhaps matching TRBD1 (6 bases). V lost 1 base to trimming and J lost 5 bases, with 18 bases between them. Per the germline V gene, CDR1 is SEHNR and CDR2 is FQNEAQ (reference sequence). There are 16 residues in the CDR3. CDR3 DNA sequence: TGTGCCAGCAGCTTAGTGTCTGGGACAAAATTCCACGAGCAGTACTTC. Amino acids: CASSLVSGTKFHEQYF.

CDR3 bases: TGTGCCAGCAGTGAATGGGGGCAGGGGGCTTACGAGCAGTACTTC. Translating gives CASSEWGQGAYEQYF. The chain is built from TRBV6-1 and TRBJ2-7, with 8 nucleotides matching TRBD1. V was clipped by 2 bases and J by 4 bases; unmatched bases: 7. Looked up from germline, CDR1 is MNHNS and CDR2 is SASEGT. The CDR3 consists of 15 residues.

The chain joins TRBV5-1 to TRBJ2-4; 12 bases map to TRBD2. V was pared by 1 base and J by 8 bases, with 7 bases of the junction left unmatched. Germline V gene sequence: CDR1 SGHRS, CDR2 YFSETQ. CDR3 length: 16 residues. The CDR3, as DNA: TGCGCCAGCAGCTTGTCCCTAGCGGGGGGGCCAGACATTCAGTACTTC. As protein: CASSLSLAGGPDIQYF. Using reference TRBV5-1 and TRBJ2-4 for the parts outside the CDR3, the full variable domain is KAGVTQTPRYLIKTRGQQVTLSCSPISGHRSVSWYQQTPGQGLQFLFEYFSETQRNKGNFPGRFSGRQFSNSRSEMNVSTLELGDSALYLCASSLSLAGGPDIQYFGAGTRLSVL.

The CDR3 is CASSQGWQINYGYTF. The CDR3 DNA sequence: TGTGCCAGCAGCCAAGGGTGGCAGATTAACTATGGCTACACCTTC. The chain recombines TRBV3-1 (or the pseudogene TRBV3-2) with TRBJ1-2; D gene unclear. The CDR3 runs to 15 residues. The V gene lost 1 base and the J gene lost 1 base, with 10 bases spanning the gap. Per germline, CDR1 LGHDT and CDR2 YNNKEL (reference sequence).

The rearrangement joins TRBV4-2 to TRBJ2-3; weak D call: TRBD2 (6 bases). V lost 0 bases and J lost 3, with 16 bases in between. Per germline, CDR1 LGHNA and CDR2 YNFKEQ. CDR3 length equals 17 residues. This CDR3 reads CASSQDDAGSKTDTQYF. In DNA form, the CDR3 reads TGTGCCAGCAGCCAAGATGATGCGGGGTCCAAGACAGATACGCAGTATTTT.

The chain employs TRBV12-5 and TRBJ2-2; 10 bases agree with TRBD1. After removal of 2 bases from V and 7 bases from J, the junction contained 13 bases not matched to a gene. From germline, CDR1 is LGHNT and CDR2 FRNRAP. CDR3 length: 18 amino acids. CDR3 in DNA: TGTGCTAGTGGTTTGTCCCGGACAGGGGGACACGGTGGCGGGGAGCTGTTTTTT. Translation: CASGLSRTGGHGGGELFF.

The V call is TRBV6-5, the J call TRBJ2-5, with 8 bases lining up with TRBD1. Trimming cost V 0 bases and J 4 bases; bases outside gene matches: 7. The CDR3 has 16 residues. Germline V gene lookup returns CDR1 MNHEY and CDR2 SVGAGI. CDR3 in DNA: TGTGCCAGCAGTTACTCGCCAGGGGGCAGGAGAGAGACCCAGTACTTC. Translation gives CASSYSPGGRRETQYF.

DNA for the CDR3: TGTGCCACCAGCAGAGCCGGGGGATTGACAGTGAACACTGAAGCTTTCTTT. This gives the protein CATSRAGGLTVNTEAFF. The chain couples TRBV15 to TRBJ1-1; tentative D call: TRBD1 (5 bases). The V gene lost 1 base and the J gene lost 0 bases, with 15 bases spanning the gap. Germline V gives CDR1 LNHNV, CDR2 YYDKDF (reference sequence). CDR3 length equals 17 residues.

V gene TRBV7-9 combines with J gene TRBJ2-5; 12 nucleotides match TRBD2. CDR1 and CDR2 (germline): SEHNR, FQNEAQ (reference sequence). This CDR3 comprises 19 residues. V was clipped by 1 base and J by 2 bases; unmatched bases: 11. CDR3 residues: CASSLDGAWTSGAQETQYF. The CDR3 DNA sequence: TGTGCCAGCAGCTTAGACGGGGCTTGGACTAGCGGGGCACAAGAGACCCAGTACTTC.

The V and J genes are TRBV6-5 and TRBJ1-2; D is possibly TRBD1 (5 bases). CDR3 length equals 13 residues. Per germline, CDR1 MNHEY and CDR2 SVGAGI. Trimming shortened V by 6 bases and J by 5 bases, and 13 bases separated the two germline ends. The DNA for the CDR3 is TGTGCCAGCAGGGAGGGACTGTCGTATGGCTACACCTTC. Amino acids: CASREGLSYGYTF.

This clone was seen a few times. This chain links TRBV3-1 (or the pseudogene TRBV3-2) with TRBJ1-1; no clear D gene. Trimming left V 0 bases short and J 1 base short, with 6 bases between. Germline CDR1 is LGHDT and CDR2 is YNNKEL (reference sequence). The CDR3 covers 14 residues. CDR3 bases: TGTGCCAGCAGCCAAGACGCGAAGAACACTGAAGCTTTCTTT. It translates to CASSQDAKNTEAFF.

This clone turned up a few times. The chain recombines TRBV21-1 with TRBJ1-1. TRBV21-1 is labeled a pseudogene. The CDR3 has 12 residues. For the CDR3, the DNA is TGTGCCACCAACCCGGGGGGCACTGAAGCTTTCTTT. This gives the protein CATNPGGTEAFF.